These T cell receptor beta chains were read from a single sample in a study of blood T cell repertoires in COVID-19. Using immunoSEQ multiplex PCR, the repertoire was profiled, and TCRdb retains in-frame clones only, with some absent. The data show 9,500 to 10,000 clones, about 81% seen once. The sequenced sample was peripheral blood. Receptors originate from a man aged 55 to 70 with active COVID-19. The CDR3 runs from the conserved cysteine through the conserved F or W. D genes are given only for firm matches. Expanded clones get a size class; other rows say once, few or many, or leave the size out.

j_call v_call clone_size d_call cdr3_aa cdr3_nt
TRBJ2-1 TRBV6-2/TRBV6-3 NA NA CASSPSFWDSKFF TGTGCCAGCAGCCCTTCTTTCTGGGACTCCAAGTTCTTC
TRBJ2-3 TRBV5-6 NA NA CASSHLVAGSDTQYF TGTGCCAGCAGCCACCTGGTTGCGGGATCAGATACGCAGTATTTT
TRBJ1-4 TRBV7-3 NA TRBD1 CASSLLTRTGFRRGLFF TGTGCCAGCAGCCTATTGACCCGGACAGGGTTTCGGCGAGGACTGTTTTTT
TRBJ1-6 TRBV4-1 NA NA CASSQDVAGTPSPLHF TGCGCCAGCAGCCAAGATGTCGCCGGGACTCCCTCACCCCTCCACTTT
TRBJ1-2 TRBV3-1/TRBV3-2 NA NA CASSKDTDGGYGYTF TGTGCCAGCAGCAAAGATACCGACGGGGGCTATGGCTACACCTTC
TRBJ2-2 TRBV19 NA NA CATQDSPNTGELFF TGTGCCACCCAGGACAGTCCGAACACCGGGGAGCTGTTTTTT
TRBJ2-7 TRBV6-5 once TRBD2 CASNKLAGGYEQYF TGTGCCAGCAATAAACTAGCGGGAGGCTACGAGCAGTACTTC
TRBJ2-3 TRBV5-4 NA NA CASKGGGLTDTQYF TGTGCCAGCAAGGGAGGAGGTTTAACAGATACGCAGTATTTT
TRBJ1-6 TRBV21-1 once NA CASSTGDRGDNSPLHF TGTGCCAGCAGCACCGGGGACAGGGGCGATAATTCACCCCTCCACTTT
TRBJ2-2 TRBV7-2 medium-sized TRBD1 CASRTGVANTGELFF TGTGCCAGCAGGACAGGGGTCGCGAACACCGGGGAGCTGTTTTTT
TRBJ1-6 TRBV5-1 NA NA CASSLAGVDNSPLHF TGCGCCAGCAGCTTGGCAGGGGTGGACAATTCACCCCTCCACTTT
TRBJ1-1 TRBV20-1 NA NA CSAPLNTEAFF TGCAGTGCTCCTTTGAACACTGAAGCTTTCTTT
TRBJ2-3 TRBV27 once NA CASSLLTAPGADTQYF TGTGCCAGCAGTTTACTCACAGCTCCGGGGGCAGATACGCAGTATTTT
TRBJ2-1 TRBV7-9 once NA CASSLGTAGPGEQFF TGTGCCAGCAGCTTAGGAACAGCGGGCCCCGGTGAGCAGTTCTTC
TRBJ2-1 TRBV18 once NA CASSFPGVNEQFF TGTGCCAGCTCATTTCCCGGGGTCAATGAGCAGTTCTTC
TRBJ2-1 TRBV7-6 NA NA CASSLLGLANEQFF TGTGCCAGCAGCTTATTGGGACTGGCTAATGAGCAGTTCTTC
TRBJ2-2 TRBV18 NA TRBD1 CASSPPAWQGAPGELFF TGTGCCAGCTCACCACCGGCCTGGCAGGGGGCTCCCGGGGAGCTGTTTTTT
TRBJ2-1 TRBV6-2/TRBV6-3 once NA CASRPLLGSGFRSSYNEQFF TGTGCCAGCAGGCCTCTCCTCGGGAGCGGGTTCAGGAGCTCCTACAATGAGCAGTTCTTC
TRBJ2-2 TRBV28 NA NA CASPPGEWSTGELFF TGTGCCAGCCCGCCGGGGGAGTGGAGCACCGGGGAGCTGTTTTTT
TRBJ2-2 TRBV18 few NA CASSQRAAGGTGELFF TGTGCCAGCTCACAGAGGGCCGCCGGGGGCACCGGGGAGCTGTTTTTT
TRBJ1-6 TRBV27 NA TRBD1 CASTLDRGSPLHF TGTGCCAGCACCTTAGACAGGGGTTCACCCCTCCACTTT
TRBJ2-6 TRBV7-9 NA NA CASSLSSGANVLTF TGTGCCAGCAGCCTATCTTCGGGGGCCAACGTCCTGACTTTC
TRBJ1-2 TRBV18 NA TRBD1 CASSTQGADLYGYTF TGTGCCAGCTCAACCCAGGGGGCAGACCTCTATGGCTACACCTTC